This T cell receptor beta chain was retrieved from a study of blood T cell repertoires in COVID-19. Study-level information: Some COVID-19 samples were acute and others convalescent; all came from the United States, Italy and Spain.

The germline CDR1 and CDR2 sequences are SNHLY and FYNNEI. Trimming removed 7 bases from V and 6 bases from J, with 14 bases in between. CDR3 length equals 13 residues. Original processing notes: Amplification from reference gene primers served as the basis for estimated nucleated cell counts. Assay used: immunoSEQ multiplex PCR; TCRdb lists only in-frame clones, some missing. The D gene and trimming were derived from the DNA, and the V and J assignments and clone size from that table. The profile covers some 220,000 clones, with around 80% appearing a single time and roughly 13% taken by the ten largest.

V gene TRBV2 combines with J gene TRBJ2-3; D unresolved. The specimen sequenced was peripheral blood. The source of this sequence is a human donor in a cohort sampled during active COVID-19. Written as DNA, the CDR3 is TGTGCCAGCACCCCCCTAGTGGAGGATACGCAGTATTTT. It codes for CASTPLVEDTQYF.